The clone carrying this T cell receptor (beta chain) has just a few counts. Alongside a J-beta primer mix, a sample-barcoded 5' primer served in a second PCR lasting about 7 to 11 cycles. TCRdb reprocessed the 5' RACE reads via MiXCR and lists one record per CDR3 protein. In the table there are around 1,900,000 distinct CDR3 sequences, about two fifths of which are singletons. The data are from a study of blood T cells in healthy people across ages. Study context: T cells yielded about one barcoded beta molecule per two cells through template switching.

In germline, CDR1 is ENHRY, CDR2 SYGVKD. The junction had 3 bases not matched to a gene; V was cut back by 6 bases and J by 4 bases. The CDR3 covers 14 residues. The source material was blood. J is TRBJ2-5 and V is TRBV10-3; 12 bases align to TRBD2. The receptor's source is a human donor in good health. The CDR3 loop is CAIRETSGGETQYF. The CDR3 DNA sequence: TGTGCCATCAGGGAGACTAGCGGGGGAGAGACCCAGTACTTC.